Below, one TCR beta chain is given with its context. Its specificity is unknown. This entry comes from a study of yellow fever vaccine responses in identical twins. TCRdb reanalysed the RT-PCR reads using MiXCR and keeps one entry per CDR3 protein. This sample has over 10,000 distinct CDR3 sequences, with almost 85% found just once. The CDR3 sequence is 14 residues long. Trimming left V 5 bases short and J 4 bases short, with 14 bases between. Germline-derived CDR1 and CDR2 are KGHDR and SFDVKD. Broader study findings: Twins reportedly mounted vaccine T cell responses that seemed partly convergent, partly personalized.

This TCR was sampled from a woman under 30 who received the yellow fever vaccine. The chain couples TRBV24-1 to TRBJ2-7, with TRBD1 as a possible D gene (6 bases). Sequenced here: T cells from blood (PBMCs), unsorted or a sorted subset (not recorded which), sampled before or after yellow fever vaccination (not recorded which). The CDR3 sequence: CATSARDRPYEQYF. CDR3 coding DNA: TGTGCCACCAGTGCCCGCGACAGGCCTTACGAGCAGTACTTC.